These 8 T cell receptor beta chains originate from one sample sequenced in a study of CD8+CD57+ T cells in acquired aplastic anemia. Using genomic DNA as the template, TCR beta VDJ and CDR3 profiling was carried out. MiXCR was run by TCRdb on the reads, yielding one entry per CDR3 protein. The sample shows roughly 180,000 distinct CDR3 sequences, just over 45% of them seen only once. Sequences were obtained from sorted CD4+, CD8+, or CD8+CD57+ T cells (not recorded which) from PBMCs. These receptors all come from a human donor in good health.

This chain links TRBV2 with TRBJ2-3; 13 nucleotides line up with TRBD2. V gave up 7 bases and J gave up 1 base; unmatched junction bases: 11. This CDR3 contains 18 residues. Germline V CDR1 and CDR2: SNHLY, FYNNEI. The CDR3 DNA reads as TGTGCCAGCACCGGCGGGGGACTAGCGGGATTGGGCACAGATACGCAGTATTTT. Protein: CASTGGGLAGLGTDTQYF.

About this clonotype: No conserved phenylalanine or tryptophan is present at the end of the CDR3, so a read error is the likely explanation. V is TRBV6-1 and J is TRBJ2-3, with D perhaps matching TRBD1 (6 bases). Germline lookup yields CDR1 MNHNS and CDR2 SASEGT. The V and J ends lost 7 bases and 9 bases respectively, with 20 bases between them. There are 14 residues in the CDR3. CDR3 amino acids: CASTGTRKDGTQYL. CDR3 DNA sequence: TGTGCCAGCACCGGGACACGGAAGGATGGGACGCAGTATCTT.

This sequence joins TRBV24-1 and TRBJ2-1; D perhaps matches TRBD1 (6 bases). Between the trimmed V and J ends, which lost 3 bases and 5 bases, there was a span of 13 bases. The V gene's germline CDR1 is KGHDR and CDR2 SFDVKD. The CDR3 totals 15 residues. The CDR3 loop is CATSDVRDTDNEQFF. CDR3 bases: TGTGCCACCAGTGATGTTAGGGACACCGACAATGAGCAGTTCTTC.

This clonotype has a handful of counts. DNA for the CDR3: TGTGCCAGCAGTCCGACAGGGAGGGCGTTCGGTGAAAAACTGTTTTTT. Residues: CASSPTGRAFGEKLFF. The rearrangement uses TRBV6-1 and TRBJ1-4, with 7 bases lining up with TRBD1. The V and J ends lost 5 bases and 7 bases, in that order; junction bases with no gene match: 13. CDR3 length equals 16 residues. The germline V gene has CDR1 MNHNS and CDR2 SASEGT.

The chain couples TRBV6-1 to TRBJ1-1, with 7 positions matching TRBD1. Germline loops: CDR1 MNHNS, CDR2 SASEGT. V shed 6 bases, J shed 5 bases, and the junction held 12 bases outside the gene matches. The CDR3 length is 15 residues. The DNA for the CDR3 is TGTGCCAGCAGCAATTTAGGGGGCAAGAGGACTGAAGCTTTCTTT. Protein product: CASSNLGGKRTEAFF.

The genes are TRBV29-1 and TRBJ2-3; D call uncertain. The CDR3 is 12 residues long. The V gene lost 4 bases and the J gene lost 11 bases, with 16 bases spanning the gap. Germline V CDR1 and CDR2: SQVTM, ANQGSEA. The DNA of the CDR3 is TGCAGCGTTGGGCAGGTCGAGTACGAGCAGTATTTT. As protein: CSVGQVEYEQYF.

CDR3 nucleotide sequence: TGCAGTGCTAGTCAGATCTCCTACGAGCAGTACTTC. It codes for CSASQISYEQYF. This chain links TRBV20-1 with TRBJ2-7; D remains ambiguous. The CDR3 spans 12 residues. V was cut by 3 bases and J by 0 bases, with 6 bases left in between. Per germline, CDR1 DFQATT and CDR2 SNEGSKA (reference sequence).

The sample holds many counts of this clonotype. V usage is TRBV2 and J usage is TRBJ2-7; TRBD2 matches 8 bases. After removal of 9 bases from V and 7 bases from J, the junction contained 11 bases not matched to a gene. This CDR3 region has 13 residues. Germline V gene lookup returns CDR1 SNHLY and CDR2 FYNNEI. The CDR3 spells CARSGGGSGEQYF. The CDR3 bases are TGTGCCAGGTCCGGGGGGGGTTCGGGGGAGCAGTACTTC. The full variable domain, rest sourced from reference TRBV2 and TRBJ2-7, is EPEVTQTPSHQVTQMGQEVILRCVPISNHLYFYWYRQILGQKVEFLVSFYNNEISEKSEIFDDQFSVERPDGSNFTLKIRSTKLEDSAMYFCARSGGGSGEQYFGPGTRLTVT.